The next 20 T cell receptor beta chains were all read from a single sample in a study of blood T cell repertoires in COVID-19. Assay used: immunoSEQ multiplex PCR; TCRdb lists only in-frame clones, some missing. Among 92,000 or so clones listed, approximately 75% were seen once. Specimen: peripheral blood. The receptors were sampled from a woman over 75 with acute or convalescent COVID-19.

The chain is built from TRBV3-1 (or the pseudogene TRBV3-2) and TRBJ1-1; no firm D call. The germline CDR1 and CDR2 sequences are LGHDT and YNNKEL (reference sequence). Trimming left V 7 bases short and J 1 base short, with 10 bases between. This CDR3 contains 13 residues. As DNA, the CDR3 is TGTGCCAGCACGGACTTCTCGAACACTGAAGCTTTCTTT. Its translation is CASTDFSNTEAFF.

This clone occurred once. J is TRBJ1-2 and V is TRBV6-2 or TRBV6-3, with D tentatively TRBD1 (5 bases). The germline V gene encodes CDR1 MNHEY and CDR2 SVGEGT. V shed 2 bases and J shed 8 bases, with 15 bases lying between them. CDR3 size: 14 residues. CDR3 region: CASSYLRGSWGYTF. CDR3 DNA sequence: TGTGCCAGCAGTTACCTTCGGGGGTCCTGGGGCTACACCTTC.

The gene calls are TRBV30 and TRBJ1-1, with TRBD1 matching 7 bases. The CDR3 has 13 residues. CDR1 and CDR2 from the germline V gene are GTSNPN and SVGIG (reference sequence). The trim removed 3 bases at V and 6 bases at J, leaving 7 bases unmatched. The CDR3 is CAWSTGEAAEAFF. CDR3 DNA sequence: TGTGCCTGGAGCACAGGGGAAGCGGCTGAAGCTTTCTTT.

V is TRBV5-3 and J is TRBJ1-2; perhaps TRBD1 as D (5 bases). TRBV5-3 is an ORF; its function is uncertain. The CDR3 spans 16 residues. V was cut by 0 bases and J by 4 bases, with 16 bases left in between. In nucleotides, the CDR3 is TGTGCCAGAAGCTTGGCTCAGCAGGGCCCTCCCTATGGCTACACCTTC. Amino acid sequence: CARSLAQQGPPYGYTF.

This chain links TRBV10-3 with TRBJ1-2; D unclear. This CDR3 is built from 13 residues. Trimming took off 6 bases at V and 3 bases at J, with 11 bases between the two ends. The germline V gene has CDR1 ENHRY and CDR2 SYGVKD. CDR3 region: CAISEDTDYGYTF. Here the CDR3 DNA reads TGTGCCATCAGCGAAGACACGGACTATGGCTACACCTTC.

This chain's CDR3 is CAARDPGFHEQYF. DNA of the CDR3: TGTGCCGCCCGCGACCCAGGTTTCCACGAGCAGTACTTC. The chain uses TRBV24-1 and TRBJ2-7; D ambiguous. CDR1 is KGHDR and CDR2 is SFDVKD in the germline V gene. V was shortened by 12 bases and J by 5 bases, with 19 bases between the two germline ends. CDR3 size: 13 residues.

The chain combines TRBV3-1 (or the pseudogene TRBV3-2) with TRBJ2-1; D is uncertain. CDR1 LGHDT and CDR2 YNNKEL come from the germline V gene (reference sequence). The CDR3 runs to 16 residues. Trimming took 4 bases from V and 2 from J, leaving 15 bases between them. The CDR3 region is CASSPRLASTYNEQFF. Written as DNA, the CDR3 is TGTGCCAGCAGCCCTAGACTCGCCTCAACCTACAATGAGCAGTTCTTC.

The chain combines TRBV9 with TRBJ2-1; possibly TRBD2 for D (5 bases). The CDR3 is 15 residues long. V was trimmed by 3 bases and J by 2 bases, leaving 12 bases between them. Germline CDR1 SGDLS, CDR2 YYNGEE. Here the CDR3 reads CASSAREKTYNEQFF. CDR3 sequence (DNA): TGTGCCAGCAGCGCCCGGGAAAAAACCTACAATGAGCAGTTCTTC.

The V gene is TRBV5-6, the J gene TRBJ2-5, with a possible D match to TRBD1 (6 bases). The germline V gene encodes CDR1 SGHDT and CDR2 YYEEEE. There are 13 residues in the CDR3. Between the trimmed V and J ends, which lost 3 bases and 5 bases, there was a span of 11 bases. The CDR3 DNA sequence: TGTGCCAGCAGCTCGGGCCAGGGGGAGACCCAGTACTTC. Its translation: CASSSGQGETQYF. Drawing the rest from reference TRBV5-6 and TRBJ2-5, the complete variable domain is DAGVTQSPTHLIKTRGQQVTLRCSPKSGHDTVSWYQQALGQGPQFIFQYYEEEERQRGNFPDRFSGHQFPNYSSELNVNALLLGDSALYLCASSSGQGETQYFGPGTRLLVL.

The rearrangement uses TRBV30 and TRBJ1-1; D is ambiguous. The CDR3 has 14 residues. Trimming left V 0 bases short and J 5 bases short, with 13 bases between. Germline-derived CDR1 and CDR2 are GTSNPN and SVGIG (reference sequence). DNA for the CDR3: TGTGCCTGGAGTGTAAGTACCACGGGGACTGAAGCTTTCTTT. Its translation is CAWSVSTTGTEAFF.

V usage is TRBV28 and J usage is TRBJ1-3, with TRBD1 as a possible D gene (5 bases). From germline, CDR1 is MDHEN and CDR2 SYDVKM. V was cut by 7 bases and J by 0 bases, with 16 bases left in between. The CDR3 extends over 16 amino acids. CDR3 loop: CASTQPGGNSGNTIYF. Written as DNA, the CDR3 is TGTGCCAGCACACAACCTGGGGGGAACTCTGGAAACACCATATATTTT.

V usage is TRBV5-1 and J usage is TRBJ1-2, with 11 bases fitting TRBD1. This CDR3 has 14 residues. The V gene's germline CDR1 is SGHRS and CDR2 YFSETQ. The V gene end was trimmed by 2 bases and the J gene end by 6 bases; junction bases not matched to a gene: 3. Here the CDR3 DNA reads TGCGCCAGCAGCTTTCGGACAGGGGGCGATGGCTACACCTTC. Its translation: CASSFRTGGDGYTF.

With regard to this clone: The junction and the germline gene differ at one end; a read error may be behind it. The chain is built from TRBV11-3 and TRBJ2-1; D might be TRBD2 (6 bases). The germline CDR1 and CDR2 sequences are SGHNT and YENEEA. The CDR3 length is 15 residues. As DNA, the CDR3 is TGTGTCAGCAGCCGCTCTAGCGTGGGGCTGGATGAGCAGTTCTTC. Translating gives CVSSRSSVGLDEQFF.

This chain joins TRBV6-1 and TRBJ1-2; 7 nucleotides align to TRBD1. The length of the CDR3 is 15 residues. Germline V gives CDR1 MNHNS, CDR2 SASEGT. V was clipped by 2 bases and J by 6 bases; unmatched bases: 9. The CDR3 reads CASSEIFRQGHGYTF. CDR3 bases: TGTGCCAGCAGTGAAATTTTTAGACAGGGTCATGGCTACACCTTC.

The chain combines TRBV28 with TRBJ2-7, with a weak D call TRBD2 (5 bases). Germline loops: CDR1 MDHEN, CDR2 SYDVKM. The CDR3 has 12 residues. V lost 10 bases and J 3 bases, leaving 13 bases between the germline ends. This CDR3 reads CATELSGYEQYF. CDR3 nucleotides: TGTGCCACTGAACTAAGCGGCTACGAGCAGTACTTC.

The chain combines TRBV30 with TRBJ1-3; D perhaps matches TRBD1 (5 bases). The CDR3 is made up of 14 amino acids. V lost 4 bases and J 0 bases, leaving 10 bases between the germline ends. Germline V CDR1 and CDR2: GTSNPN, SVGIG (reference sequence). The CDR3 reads CAWKITGSGNTIYF. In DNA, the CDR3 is TGTGCCTGGAAAATAACAGGCTCTGGAAACACCATATATTTT.

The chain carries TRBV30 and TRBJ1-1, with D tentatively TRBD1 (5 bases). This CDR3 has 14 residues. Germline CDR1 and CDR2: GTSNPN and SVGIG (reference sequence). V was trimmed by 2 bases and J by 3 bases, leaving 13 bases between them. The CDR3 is CAWSHWGEDTEAFF. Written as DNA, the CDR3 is TGTGCCTGGAGTCATTGGGGGGAGGACACTGAAGCTTTCTTT.

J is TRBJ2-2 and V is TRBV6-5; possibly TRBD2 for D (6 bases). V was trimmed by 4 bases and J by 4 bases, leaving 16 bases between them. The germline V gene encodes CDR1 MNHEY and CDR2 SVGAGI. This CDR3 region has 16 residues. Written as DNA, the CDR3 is TGTGCCAGCAGTTCCGGGCCCGGGGGTAGCACCGGGGAGCTGTTTTTT. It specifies CASSSGPGGSTGELFF.

The CDR3 DNA is TGTGCCAGCAGCTCGGGAGAGACCCAGTACTTC. Protein: CASSSGETQYF. J is TRBJ2-5 and V is TRBV7-2, with D unclear. The germline V gene has CDR1 SGHTA and CDR2 FQGNSA. This CDR3 is built from 11 residues. V lost 4 bases to trimming and J lost 4 bases, with 4 bases between them.

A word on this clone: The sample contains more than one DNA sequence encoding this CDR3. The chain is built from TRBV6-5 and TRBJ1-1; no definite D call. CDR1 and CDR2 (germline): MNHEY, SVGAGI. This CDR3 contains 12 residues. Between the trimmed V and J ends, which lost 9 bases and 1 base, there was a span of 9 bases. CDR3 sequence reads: CASQRGNTEAFF. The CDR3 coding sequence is TGTGCCAGTCAACGAGGGAACACTGAAGCTTTCTTT.